Below are 13 T cell receptor beta chains sequenced from a single sample in a study of cytomegalovirus exposure and HLA in healthy donors. Amplification used 60 Vbeta primers and 13 Jbeta primers. TCRdb's table, derived via immunoSEQ multiplex PCR, lists solely in-frame clones and lacks some. The sample has more than 130,000 clones. The specimen was PBMCs. These receptors originate from a middle-aged man in good health and CMV-seronegative.

The chain uses TRBV23-1 and TRBJ2-1; D gene ambiguous. TRBV23-1 is assigned to the ORF class and has an uncertain function. This CDR3 has 11 residues. Deletions cut 3 bases from V and 8 bases from J, with 5 bases between. Here the CDR3 DNA reads TGCGCCAGCAGTCATAACTATGAGCAGTTCTTC. It specifies CASSHNYEQFF.

This chain connects TRBV6-1 to TRBJ2-2, with D possibly being TRBD2 (5 bases). The CDR3 runs 14 residues. Germline-derived CDR1 and CDR2 are MNHNS and SASEGT. Trimming cost V 4 bases and J 1 base, with 7 bases left between them. CDR3 loop: CASSGGLNTGELFF. The CDR3 region has the DNA TGTGCCAGCAGTGGAGGACTGAACACCGGGGAGCTGTTTTTT.

The chain joins TRBV5-4 to TRBJ2-2; 7 bases match TRBD2. Germline values: CDR1 SGHNT, CDR2 YYREEE (reference sequence). The V and J ends lost 4 bases and 1 base, in that order; junction bases with no gene match: 4. This CDR3 is 15 amino acids long. CDR3 DNA: TGTGCCAGCAGCATAGGACTAGAGAACACCGGGGAGCTGTTTTTT. Translating gives CASSIGLENTGELFF. Full variable domain (missing parts from reference TRBV5-4 and TRBJ2-2): ETGVTQSPTHLIKTRGQQVTLRCSSQSGHNTVSWYQQALGQGPQFIFQYYREEENGRGNFPPRFSGLQFPNYSSELNVNALELDDSALYLCASSIGLENTGELFFGEGSRLTVL.

The CDR3 sequence: CAIRLTGFSTDTQYF. CDR3 DNA: TGTGCCATCCGCCTTACGGGGTTTAGCACAGATACGCAGTATTTT. The V gene is TRBV6-6, the J gene TRBJ2-3; a weak D match, TRBD2 (5 bases). The CDR3 has 15 amino acids. Per germline, CDR1 MNHNY and CDR2 SVGAGI (reference sequence). V was cut by 10 bases and J by 0 bases, with 17 bases left in between.

The chain carries TRBV5-6 and TRBJ1-1; D might be TRBD1 (6 bases). V was clipped by 4 bases and J by 3 bases, with 16 bases between them. The germline V gene encodes CDR1 SGHDT and CDR2 YYEEEE. The CDR3 covers 15 residues. The CDR3: CASSPLGGQDTEAFF. The CDR3 region has the DNA TGTGCCAGCAGCCCCCTTGGGGGCCAGGACACTGAAGCTTTCTTT.

V gene TRBV6-5 combines with J gene TRBJ1-2; 11 bases fit TRBD1. The J segment lost 6 bases and the V segment lost 5 bases, leaving 2 bases of the junction unmatched. The CDR3 loop spans 13 amino acids. Germline V gene lookup returns CDR1 MNHEY and CDR2 SVGAGI. CDR3 residues: CASSRTGGDGYTF. Written as DNA, the CDR3 is TGTGCCAGCAGTCGGACAGGGGGCGATGGCTACACCTTC.

The chain combines TRBV11-2 with TRBJ2-7, with 10 nucleotides matching TRBD2. The ends lost 5 bases at V and 0 bases at J; junction bases unmatched: 7. This CDR3 has 16 residues. Germline values: CDR1 SGHAT, CDR2 FQNNGV. CDR3 sequence (DNA): TGTGCCAGCAGCCCTCGGACTAGCGGTGGCTCCTACGAGCAGTACTTC. This sequence encodes CASSPRTSGGSYEQYF. The variable domain in full, with the rest retrieved from reference TRBV11-2 and TRBJ2-7, is EAGVAQSPRYKIIEKRQSVAFWCNPISGHATLYWYQQILGQGPKLLIQFQNNGVVDDSQLPKDRFSAERLKGVDSTLKIQPAKLEDSAVYLCASSPRTSGGSYEQYFGPGTRLTVT.

CDR3 DNA: TGTGCCAGCAGCAGGGACAGTAATTCCTATGGCTACACCTTC. It codes for CASSRDSNSYGYTF. The chain recombines TRBV7-6 with TRBJ1-2, with 7 nucleotides matching TRBD1. The trim removed 5 bases at V and 4 bases at J, leaving 7 bases unmatched. The CDR3 consists of 14 residues. Germline CDR1 SGHVS, CDR2 FNYEAQ.

The chain links TRBV25-1 to TRBJ1-1, with D unresolved. The CDR3 loop spans 14 amino acids. V was trimmed by 5 bases and J by 0 bases, leaving 10 bases between them. Germline V gene data show CDR1 as MGHDK and CDR2 as SYGVNS. The CDR3 DNA follows: TGTGCCAGCAGTCTGAGTTTCATGAACACTGAAGCTTTCTTT. Translated, it gives CASSLSFMNTEAFF.

The V call is TRBV20-1, the J call TRBJ1-2; D remains ambiguous. The V and J ends lost 3 bases and 7 bases respectively, with 6 bases between them. Germline CDR1 and CDR2: DFQATT and SNEGSKA (reference sequence). The length of the CDR3 is 10 residues. The CDR3 DNA reads as TGCAGTGCTAGCCTTAGTGGCTACACCTTC. Translated, it gives CSASLSGYTF.

V gene TRBV11-2 combines with J gene TRBJ2-2, with D perhaps matching TRBD2 (5 bases). Germline V gene sequence: CDR1 SGHAT, CDR2 FQNNGV. The germline V and J ends were trimmed by 0 bases and 7 bases, with 9 bases remaining between them. The CDR3 is made up of 14 amino acids. DNA for the CDR3: TGTGCCAGCAGCTTAGACCCCGGGATCGGGGAGCTGTTTTTT. This gives the protein CASSLDPGIGELFF.

The chain uses TRBV7-2 and TRBJ1-1; D is unresolved. Trimming cost V 2 bases and J 6 bases, with 13 bases left between them. The CDR3 extends over 14 amino acids. The germline CDR1 and CDR2 sequences are SGHTA and FQGNSA. The CDR3: CASSLTQAPPEAFF. The CDR3 DNA sequence: TGTGCCAGCAGCTTAACCCAAGCCCCCCCTGAAGCTTTCTTT.

The gene calls are TRBV5-1 and TRBJ2-1, with TRBD1 as a possible D gene (5 bases). The CDR3 contains 13 residues. Germline V gene lookup returns CDR1 SGHRS and CDR2 YFSETQ. V gave up 2 bases and J gave up 7 bases, with 10 bases separating them. Written as DNA, the CDR3 is TGCGCCAGCAGCTTTGACAGCATTAATGAGCAGTTCTTC. Its translation is CASSFDSINEQFF.